These 15 T cell receptor beta chains share one sample of origin, sequenced in a study of T cell changes during pregnancy in multiple sclerosis. Data came from immunoSEQ multiplex PCR; TCRdb stores just in-frame clones and leaves some out. The sample has about 29,000 clones, approximately 90% seen once. The specimen comprised CD8+ T cells from peripheral blood mononuclear cells, sampled after pregnancy. The receptor set was obtained from a female donor with multiple sclerosis, enrolled in a pregnancy study.

The gene calls are TRBV7-2 and TRBJ2-7; TRBD2 matches 11 bases. The V gene's germline CDR1 is SGHTA and CDR2 FQGNSA. The CDR3 is 14 amino acids. The ends lost 5 bases at V and 4 bases at J; junction bases unmatched: 4. The CDR3 nucleotides read TGTGCCAGCAGCGGATGGACTAGCGGGTACGAGCAGTACTTC. Protein sequence: CASSGWTSGYEQYF.

The chain joins TRBV7-2 to TRBJ1-2; TRBD1 might be the D (6 bases). The V end lost 3 bases, the J end lost 8 bases, and 13 bases lay between the germline ends. This CDR3 spans 13 amino acids. Germline CDR1 and CDR2: SGHTA and FQGNSA. CDR3 loop: CASSFDRQGGYTF. CDR3 bases: TGTGCCAGCAGCTTCGACAGGCAGGGGGGCTACACCTTC.

This clone was counted a single time. V is TRBV29-1 and J is TRBJ2-7, with D perhaps matching TRBD2 (6 bases). CDR1 and CDR2 (germline): SQVTM, ANQGSEA. The ends were cut back, 4 bases at V and 0 bases at J, with 16 bases in the middle. The CDR3 is made up of 15 amino acids. The CDR3 DNA reads as TGCAGCGTTGTATCCGGACGGACTAACTCCTACGAGCAGTACTTC. Encoded protein: CSVVSGRTNSYEQYF.

J is TRBJ2-1 and V is TRBV29-1, with 7 bases matching TRBD2. Germline trimming cut 4 bases from V and 5 bases from J; bases unmatched to any gene: 5. Germline V lookup: CDR1 SQVTM, CDR2 ANQGSEA. The CDR3 loop spans 13 amino acids. The CDR3 loop is CSVVGLADNEQFF. The CDR3 coding sequence is TGCAGCGTTGTCGGTCTAGCGGACAATGAGCAGTTCTTC.

The CDR3 region has the DNA TGTGCCAGTACCGGGGGGGGCGCCACCGGGGAGCTGTTTTTT. Protein sequence: CASTGGGATGELFF. The chain is built from TRBV19 and TRBJ2-2; 8 bases match TRBD2. V lost 7 bases and J lost 4; bases outside the gene matches: 5. Germline CDR1 and CDR2: LNHDA and SQIVND (reference sequence). The CDR3 length is 14 residues.

This chain connects TRBV11-3 to TRBJ2-7, with 8 positions matching TRBD2. Germline CDR1 SGHNT, CDR2 YENEEA. V dropped 5 bases and J dropped 0; count of bases not matched to a gene: 18. CDR3 length: 19 amino acids. For the CDR3, the DNA is TGTGCCAGCAGCCTCCCAGGCCCTAGCGGGCCCAGAAGCTCCTACGAGCAGTACTTC. It yields the protein CASSLPGPSGPRSSYEQYF.

This clone was picked up one time. The rearrangement uses TRBV11-2 and TRBJ2-7; 7 nucleotides line up with TRBD2. Losses at the gene ends were 3 bases for V and 0 bases for J; bases not matched to a gene: 8. From germline, CDR1 is SGHAT and CDR2 FQNNGV. CDR3 length equals 16 residues. CDR3 region: CASSFILAISSYEQYF. As DNA, the CDR3 is TGTGCCAGCAGCTTTATACTAGCGATTAGCTCCTACGAGCAGTACTTC.

The chain employs TRBV27 and TRBJ2-1; 7 nucleotides agree with TRBD2. Germline lookup yields CDR1 MNHEY and CDR2 SMNVEV (reference sequence). Trimming cost V 7 bases and J 0 bases; bases outside gene matches: 6. The CDR3 covers 15 residues. For the CDR3, the DNA is TGTGCCAGCATCGGAGGCGGGGGCTCCTACAATGAGCAGTTCTTC. The encoded protein is CASIGGGGSYNEQFF.

The chain carries TRBV10-3 and TRBJ2-7; 14 bases are a match to TRBD2. CDR1 is ENHRY, CDR2 SYGVKD, per germline. V dropped 6 bases and J dropped 3; count of bases not matched to a gene: 7. The CDR3 totals 16 residues. CDR3 sequence (DNA): TGTGCCATCAGAAGACCGGGACTAGCGGGAGACTACGAGCAGTACTTC. Translated: CAIRRPGLAGDYEQYF.

The count of this clone is one. This sequence joins TRBV7-9 and TRBJ2-2, with D possibly TRBD2 on 6 matching bases. V was pared by 6 bases and J by 0 bases, with 14 bases between. CDR3 length: 16 amino acids. Germline V lookup: CDR1 SEHNR, CDR2 FQNEAQ (reference sequence). The CDR3 nucleotides are TGTGCCAGCAGTACGCCTCGCGGGACGAACACCGGGGAGCTGTTTTTT. It is translated as CASSTPRGTNTGELFF. Supplemented by reference TRBV7-9 and TRBJ2-2, the full variable domain reads DTGVSQNPRHKITKRGQNVTFRCDPISEHNRLYWYRQTLGQGPEFLTYFQNEAQLEKSRLLSDRFSAERPKGSFSTLEIQRTEQGDSAMYLCASSTPRGTNTGELFFGEGSRLTVL.

This chain joins TRBV27 and TRBJ2-7; 9 bases fit TRBD1. Germline CDR1 reads MNHEY; CDR2 reads SMNVEV (reference sequence). The length of the CDR3 is 14 residues. V was clipped by 7 bases and J by 4 bases; unmatched bases: 8. CDR3 loop: CASNSRDRAYEQYF. In DNA form, the CDR3 reads TGTGCCAGCAACTCCCGGGACAGGGCTTACGAGCAGTACTTC.

About this clone itself: This sample also contains other DNA sequences that code for the same CDR3. V and J are TRBV5-1 and TRBJ2-5; perhaps TRBD2 as D (6 bases). Germline lookup yields CDR1 SGHRS and CDR2 YFSETQ. Trimming stripped 4 bases from V and 5 bases from J, with 18 bases between. The CDR3 loop spans 15 amino acids. For the CDR3, the DNA is TGCGCCAGCAGCCCGGCGGTCCTTGGAGGGGAGACCCAGTACTTC. Its protein product is CASSPAVLGGETQYF.

The CDR3 DNA follows: TGTGCCAGCAGCTTAGCGCCTGTAGTACTAGACTACGAGCAGTACTTC. This gives the protein CASSLAPVVLDYEQYF. The V gene is TRBV7-9, the J gene TRBJ2-7; tentative D call: TRBD2 (5 bases). The germline gives CDR1 SEHNR, CDR2 FQNEAQ (reference sequence). The CDR3 is 16 residues long. V shed 0 bases and J shed 3 bases, with 15 bases lying between them. Combining the CDR3 with reference TRBV7-9 and TRBJ2-7 gives the whole variable domain DTGVSQNPRHKITKRGQNVTFRCDPISEHNRLYWYRQTLGQGPEFLTYFQNEAQLEKSRLLSDRFSAERPKGSFSTLEIQRTEQGDSAMYLCASSLAPVVLDYEQYFGPGTRLTVT.

The chain is built from TRBV5-1 and TRBJ2-3; TRBD2 matches 13 bases. V shed 4 bases, J shed 4 bases, and the junction held 3 bases outside the gene matches. This CDR3 comprises 15 residues. From germline, CDR1 is SGHRS and CDR2 YFSETQ. The CDR3 region is CASSRGTSGADTQYF. The CDR3 DNA follows: TGCGCCAGCAGCCGCGGGACTAGCGGGGCAGATACGCAGTATTTT.

The chain carries TRBV11-3 and TRBJ2-7; TRBD2 matches at 10 bases. The junction had 11 bases not matched to a gene; V was cut back by 5 bases and J by 7 bases. The CDR3 runs 15 residues. Germline V gene data show CDR1 as SGHNT and CDR2 as YENEEA. The CDR3 here is CASSARLAGSGEQYF. The CDR3 DNA is TGTGCCAGCAGCGCTAGACTAGCGGGCTCAGGAGAGCAGTACTTC. The full variable domain, in which reference TRBV11-3 and TRBJ2-7 provide the parts outside the CDR3, is EAGVVQSPRYKIIEKKQPVAFWCNPISGHNTLYWYLQNLGQGPELLIRYENEEAVDDSQLPKDRFSAERLKGVDSTLKIQPAELGDSAVYLCASSARLAGSGEQYFGPGTRLTVT.